These 25 T cell receptor beta chains originate from one sample sequenced in a study of CD8+CD57+ T cells in acquired aplastic anemia. Patients chosen for sequencing had shown CD8+CD57+ cell expansion by flow cytometry. Investigators profiled TCR beta VDJ and CDR3 from genomic DNA template. MiXCR, applied by TCRdb to the reads, yields one record per CDR3 protein. The sample consists of 300,000 or so distinct CDR3 sequences, 56% of them appearing once. The sequencing sample was made of sorted CD4+, CD8+, or CD8+CD57+ T cells (not recorded which) from PBMCs. Source of these receptors: a human donor with aplastic anemia.

The chain links TRBV19 to TRBJ2-7; D unresolved. Germline-derived CDR1 and CDR2 are LNHDA and SQIVND (reference sequence). V was pared by 5 bases and J by 0 bases, with 8 bases between. This CDR3 is built from 13 residues. The chain's CDR3 is CASSYGYSYEQYF. CDR3 coding DNA: TGTGCCAGTAGTTACGGGTACTCCTACGAGCAGTACTTC.

CDR3 DNA: TGTGCCAGCAGCCAAGATTTGAGGCAGGGCGAGCAGTACTTC. Its protein is CASSQDLRQGEQYF. This rearrangement joins TRBV9 to TRBJ2-7, with TRBD1 as a possible D gene (5 bases). CDR1 SGDLS and CDR2 YYNGEE come from the germline V gene. V dropped 4 bases and J dropped 6 bases, with 17 bases sitting between them. The CDR3 length is 14 residues.

The chain combines TRBV2 with TRBJ2-7; maybe TRBD2 (6 bases). Germline V gene sequence: CDR1 SNHLY, CDR2 FYNNEI. V was cut by 8 bases and J by 3 bases, with 20 bases left in between. The CDR3 totals 15 residues. Written as DNA, the CDR3 is TGTGCCAGCTCAGGAGTGGAGGGAAGGCTCTACGAGCAGTACTTC. This translates into CASSGVEGRLYEQYF.

In its sample, this clonotype was seen many times. This chain connects TRBV20-1 to TRBJ1-2; 9 positions agree with TRBD1. CDR1 and CDR2 from the germline V gene are DFQATT and SNEGSKA (reference sequence). With V trimmed by 3 bases and J by 4 bases, 9 bases remained unmatched. The CDR3 runs to 15 residues. The CDR3 DNA reads TGCAGTGCTAGTACCGACAGGGGGATGGGCTATGGCTACACCTTC. This codes for CSASTDRGMGYGYTF.

In its sample, this clonotype was seen a few times. The chain has TRBV7-9 and TRBJ2-5; the match to TRBD1 covers 7 bases. The CDR3 sequence is 14 residues long. Germline V gene data show CDR1 as SEHNR and CDR2 as FQNEAQ (reference sequence). V lost 1 base and J lost 5; bases outside the gene matches: 4. CDR3 loop: CASSLDRGEETQYF. The CDR3 region has the DNA TGTGCCAGCAGCTTAGACAGGGGCGAGGAGACCCAGTACTTC.

V is TRBV2 and J is TRBJ1-5; 7 bases align to TRBD1. The CDR3 runs to 16 residues. Losses at the gene ends were 6 bases for V and 2 bases for J; bases not matched to a gene: 10. Germline V CDR1 and CDR2: SNHLY, FYNNEI. CDR3 loop: CASSGDRAGGNQPQHF. The CDR3 DNA sequence: TGTGCCAGCAGCGGAGACAGGGCGGGAGGCAATCAGCCCCAGCATTTT.

The table lists this clonotype with many counts. The chain couples TRBV5-1 to TRBJ1-6, with 9 bases that match TRBD1. Germline CDR1 and CDR2: SGHRS and YFSETQ. CDR3 length: 15 amino acids. The V and J ends lost 4 bases and 6 bases, in that order; junction bases with no gene match: 5. CDR3 sequence reads: CASSRQGEANSPLHF. In nucleotides, the CDR3 is TGCGCCAGCAGCCGACAGGGGGAGGCTAATTCACCCCTCCACTTT.

This sequence joins TRBV10-3 and TRBJ2-5; D gene uncertain. This CDR3 is 12 amino acids long. V lost 2 bases, J lost 2 bases, and 3 bases lay in between. Germline values: CDR1 ENHRY, CDR2 SYGVKD. The CDR3 DNA follows: TGTGCCATCAGTGAGCGGCAAGAGACCCAGTACTTC. It translates to CAISERQETQYF.

This clonotype was seen a few times. The CDR3 nucleotides read TGTGCCAGCAGTTACTCTCCAGGGAGCGTAACTTACGGGGCTAACTATGGCTACACCTTC. It is translated as CASSYSPGSVTYGANYGYTF. The gene calls are TRBV6-2 or TRBV6-3 and TRBJ1-2; perhaps TRBD1 as D (5 bases). The CDR3 has 20 amino acids. Germline V gene sequence: CDR1 MNHEY, CDR2 SVGEGT. Trimming took 0 bases from V and 0 from J, leaving 23 bases between them.

At least ten counts were recorded for this clonotype. The chain combines TRBV6-5 with TRBJ2-5; tentatively, D is TRBD2 (6 bases). Germline lookup yields CDR1 MNHEY and CDR2 SVGAGI. The CDR3 has 13 residues. V lost 6 bases, J lost 4 bases, and 12 bases lay in between. Here the CDR3 reads CASSRTKGETQYF. The CDR3 nucleotides read TGTGCCAGCAGCCGGACTAAGGGAGAGACCCAGTACTTC.

The chain joins TRBV20-1 to TRBJ2-7; D tentatively fits TRBD1 or TRBD2 (5 bases each). The germline CDR1 and CDR2 sequences are DFQATT and SNEGSKA (reference sequence). The V and J ends lost 6 bases and 5 bases respectively, with 23 bases between them. The CDR3 has 15 amino acids. The CDR3 sequence: CSASSLMARDHEQYF. The CDR3 DNA follows: TGCAGTGCCAGCAGCCTCATGGCGAGGGACCACGAGCAGTACTTC.

Many counts were recorded for this clonotype. V gene TRBV2 combines with J gene TRBJ1-1; D may be TRBD1 (6 bases). Trimming removed 6 bases at V and 7 bases at J, with 15 bases between. Germline assignment: CDR1 SNHLY and CDR2 FYNNEI. The CDR3 consists of 13 residues. CDR3 nucleotides: TGTGCCAGCAGAGTTGGGACATGGGATGAAGCTTTCTTT. As protein: CASRVGTWDEAFF. Full variable domain (remainder filled in from reference TRBV2 and TRBJ1-1): EPEVTQTPSHQVTQMGQEVILRCVPISNHLYFYWYRQILGQKVEFLVSFYNNEISEKSEIFDDQFSVERPDGSNFTLKIRSTKLEDSAMYFCASRVGTWDEAFFGQGTRLTVV.

The rearrangement joins TRBV29-1 to TRBJ1-2; 9 nucleotides align to TRBD1. This CDR3 comprises 14 residues. Germline V gene data show CDR1 as SQVTM and CDR2 as ANQGSEA. V lost 2 bases to trimming and J lost 4 bases; unmatched junction nucleotides: 5. The CDR3 bases are TGCAGCGTTGAAAAAGGGACAGGGACCTATGGCTACACCTTC. Its translation: CSVEKGTGTYGYTF. Full variable domain (outside the CDR3, taken from reference TRBV29-1 and TRBJ1-2): SAVISQKPSRDICQRGTSLTIQCQVDSQVTMMFWYRQQPGQSLTLIATANQGSEATYESGFVIDKFPISRPNLTFSTLTVSNMSPEDSSIYLCSVEKGTGTYGYTFGSGTRLTVV.

The count of this clonotype is one. The genes are TRBV10-3 and TRBJ2-7; 10 bases agree with TRBD1. The CDR3 spans 19 residues. Germline-derived CDR1 and CDR2 are ENHRY and SYGVKD. V was pared by 1 base and J by 6 bases, with 18 bases of the junction left unmatched. The CDR3 spells CAISEFAPGQGPAASEQYF. CDR3 nucleotides: TGTGCCATCAGTGAGTTCGCGCCGGGACAGGGGCCAGCCGCGTCCGAGCAGTACTTC.

This clonotype was seen repeatedly, ten times or more. This sequence joins TRBV27 and TRBJ1-2, with 7 bases lining up with TRBD1. The V gene's germline CDR1 is MNHEY and CDR2 SMNVEV (reference sequence). The CDR3 loop spans 14 amino acids. V trimming: 3 bases; J trimming: 5 bases; junction bases outside the gene matches: 6. In nucleotides, the CDR3 is TGTGCCAGCAGTTTCCGCGGGACAGATTATGGCTACACCTTC. Amino acid sequence: CASSFRGTDYGYTF.

This clonotype was seen repeatedly, ten times or more. The V and J genes are TRBV2 and TRBJ2-5; D gene uncertain. V was clipped by 5 bases and J by 4 bases, with 5 bases between them. This CDR3 is built from 11 residues. Germline lookup yields CDR1 SNHLY and CDR2 FYNNEI. CDR3 protein: CASSRGETQYF. CDR3 nucleotide sequence: TGTGCCAGCAGTCGTGGAGAGACCCAGTACTTC.

The V call is TRBV29-1, the J call TRBJ2-5; 12 bases are shared with TRBD1. CDR1 and CDR2 (germline): SQVTM, ANQGSEA. The CDR3 extends over 14 amino acids. V shed 6 bases, J shed 4 bases, and the junction held 6 bases outside the gene matches. CDR3 residues: CSVWDRGRSETQYF. CDR3 in DNA: TGCAGCGTGTGGGACAGGGGGCGGTCAGAGACCCAGTACTTC.

The CDR3 spells CASSLGRGQGARVNTEAFF. DNA for the CDR3: TGTGCCAGCAGCTTAGGGAGGGGGCAGGGGGCGCGGGTGAACACTGAAGCTTTCTTT. V and J are TRBV7-6 and TRBJ1-1; TRBD1 aligns across 8 bases. Germline V gene sequence: CDR1 SGHVS, CDR2 FNYEAQ. Unmatched junction bases numbered 13, after V lost 1 base and J lost 0 bases. The CDR3 runs 19 residues.

This chain connects TRBV12-3 or TRBV12-4 to TRBJ2-2; 12 bases match TRBD2. This CDR3 has 16 amino acids. J was trimmed by 6 bases and V by 6 bases; bases with no gene match: 8. The chain's CDR3 is CASSLTSGSSSGELFF. The CDR3 DNA is TGTGCCAGCAGCCTGACTAGCGGGAGTTCCTCCGGGGAGCTGTTTTTT.

The chain carries TRBV5-1 and TRBJ2-7; D is perhaps TRBD2 (6 bases). The germline V gene has CDR1 SGHRS and CDR2 YFSETQ. CDR3 length: 15 residues. The V end was cut by 4 bases, the J end by 1 base, with 15 bases between. The CDR3 is CASSPFPGGSYEQYF. CDR3 nucleotides: TGCGCCAGCAGCCCATTCCCCGGGGGATCCTACGAGCAGTACTTC.

The rearrangement links TRBV2 to TRBJ2-7; D is unclear. V was shortened by 8 bases and J by 3 bases, with 11 bases between the two germline ends. In germline, CDR1 is SNHLY, CDR2 FYNNEI. The length of the CDR3 is 12 residues. The CDR3: CASEGPRYEQYF. The CDR3 DNA sequence: TGTGCCAGCGAAGGACCGCGCTACGAGCAGTACTTC.

This clonotype was counted many times. The chain employs TRBV3-1 and TRBJ2-7; 11 positions match TRBD2. V lost 2 bases, J lost 2 bases, and 8 bases stayed unmatched. Germline CDR1 reads LGHDT; CDR2 reads YNNKEL (reference sequence). This CDR3 contains 17 residues. CDR3 DNA: TGTGCCAGCAGCCAATTAAGACTAGCGGGGATACCCTACGAGCAGTACTTC. Translating gives CASSQLRLAGIPYEQYF.

The rearrangement joins TRBV15 to TRBJ1-1, with 9 bases identical to TRBD1. This CDR3 contains 16 residues. Germline assignment: CDR1 LNHNV and CDR2 YYDKDF (reference sequence). Trimming at V came to 1 base and at J to 5 bases, leaving 8 bases not matched to a gene. CDR3 DNA: TGTGCCACCAGCAGAGCTTCCGGGACAGGGAAGACTGAAGCTTTCTTT. This sequence encodes CATSRASGTGKTEAFF. Complete variable domain (other parts from reference TRBV15 and TRBJ1-1): DAMVIQNPRYQVTQFGKPVTLSCSQTLNHNVMYWYQQKSSQAPKLLFHYYDKDFNNEADTPDNFQSRRPNTSFCFLDIRSPGLGDTAMYLCATSRASGTGKTEAFFGQGTRLTVV.

This clonotype occurred a few times. This rearrangement joins TRBV20-1 to TRBJ2-7; tentatively, D is TRBD2 (6 bases). The CDR3 runs 11 residues. The V end lost 6 bases, the J end lost 6 bases, and 12 bases lay between the germline ends. The germline V gene encodes CDR1 DFQATT and CDR2 SNEGSKA (reference sequence). The CDR3 is CSAWRAAEQYF. DNA for the CDR3: TGCAGTGCCTGGAGGGCAGCCGAGCAGTACTTC.

This clonotype came up once. This chain uses TRBV5-5 with TRBJ2-1; 9 nucleotides agree with TRBD2. Germline trimming cut 3 bases from V and 6 bases from J; bases unmatched to any gene: 4. The CDR3 covers 14 residues. Germline lookup yields CDR1 SGHKS and CDR2 YYEKEE (reference sequence). This CDR3 is CASSSLSGSNEQFF. The CDR3, as DNA: TGTGCCAGCAGCTCCCTTAGCGGGAGCAATGAGCAGTTCTTC.